This TCR beta chain was identified during a study of neurological immune-mediated disorders. Via MiXCR, TCRdb re-called the 5' RACE reads, giving one row per CDR3 protein. Of approximately 44,000 distinct CDR3 sequences in the sample, approximately 15% were seen once. Germline V gene lookup returns CDR1 SQVTM and CDR2 ANQGSEA. The CDR3 is made up of 12 amino acids. V gave up 1 base and J gave up 5 bases, with 7 bases separating them. This clonotype was seen at least ten times. The sequenced material came from CD4+ T cells from blood. The source is a woman aged 55-70 years with HTLV-1-associated myelopathy (HAM/TSP). The chain employs TRBV29-1 and TRBJ2-3; D remains unclear. The CDR3 spells CSVEGSGDTQYF. The CDR3 DNA reads as TGCAGCGTTGAAGGGTCGGGAGATACGCAGTATTTT.